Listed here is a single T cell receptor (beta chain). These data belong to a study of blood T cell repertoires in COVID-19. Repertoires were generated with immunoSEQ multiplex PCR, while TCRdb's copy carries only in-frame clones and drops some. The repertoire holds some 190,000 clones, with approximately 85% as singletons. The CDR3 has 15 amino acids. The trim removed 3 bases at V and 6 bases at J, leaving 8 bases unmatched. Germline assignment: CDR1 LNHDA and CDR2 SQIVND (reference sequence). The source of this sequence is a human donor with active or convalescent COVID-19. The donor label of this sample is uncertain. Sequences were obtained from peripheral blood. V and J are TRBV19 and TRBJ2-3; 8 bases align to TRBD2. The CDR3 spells CASSMAGGPQDTQYF. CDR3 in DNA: TGTGCCAGTAGTATGGCGGGGGGTCCACAGGATACGCAGTATTTT.